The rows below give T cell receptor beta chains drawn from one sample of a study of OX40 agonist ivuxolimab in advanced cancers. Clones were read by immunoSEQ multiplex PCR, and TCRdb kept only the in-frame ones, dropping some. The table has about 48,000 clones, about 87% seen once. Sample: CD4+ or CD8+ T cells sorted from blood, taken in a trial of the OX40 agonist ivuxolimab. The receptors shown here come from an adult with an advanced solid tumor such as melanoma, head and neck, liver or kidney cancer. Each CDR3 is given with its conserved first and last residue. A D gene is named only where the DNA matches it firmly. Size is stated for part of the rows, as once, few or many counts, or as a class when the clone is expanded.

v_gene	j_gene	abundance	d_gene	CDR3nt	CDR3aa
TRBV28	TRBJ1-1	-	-	TGTGCCAGCAGTTGGGAGGGACAATACACTGAAGCTTTCTTT	CASSWEGQYTEAFF
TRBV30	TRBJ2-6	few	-	TGTGCCTGGATACCCCCCGGACGTGGCTCTGGGGCCAACGTCCTGACTTTC	CAWIPPGRGSGANVLTF
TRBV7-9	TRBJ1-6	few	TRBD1	TGTGCCAGCAGCTTAGGGAATATGACAGGGGTTTCACCCCTCCACTTT	CASSLGNMTGVSPLHF
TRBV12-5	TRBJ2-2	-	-	TGTGCTAGTGGTTTGCTTTTCGGGATAGCGAACACCGGGGAGCTGTTTTTT	CASGLLFGIANTGELFF
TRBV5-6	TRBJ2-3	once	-	TGTGCCAGCAGCTCCGTTCCTGATACGCAGTATTTT	CASSSVPDTQYF
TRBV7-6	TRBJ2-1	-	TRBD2	TGTGCCAGCAGCTTAGGCGGGGGGGTTTACAATGAGCAGTTCTTC	CASSLGGGVYNEQFF
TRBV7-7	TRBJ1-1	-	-	TGTGCTAGCAGCTTAGGGGAGGAAACTGAAGCTTTCTTT	CASSLGEETEAFF
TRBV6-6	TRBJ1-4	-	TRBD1	TGTGCCAGCAGCTTAATTAAGGGACAGAATGAAAAACTGTTTTTT	CASSLIKGQNEKLFF
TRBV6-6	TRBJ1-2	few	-	TGTGCCAGCAGTTACTCGGACTCCCGTCAAGGTGGCTACACCTTC	CASSYSDSRQGGYTF
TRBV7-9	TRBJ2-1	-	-	TGTGCCAGCAGCTTAGGGTACAGGGACAACAACAATGAGCAGTTCTTC	CASSLGYRDNNNEQFF
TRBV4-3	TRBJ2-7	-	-	TGCGCCAGCAGCCAAGATTCGAGGGGCGGAGCGTCCGAGCAGTACTTC	CASSQDSRGGASEQYF
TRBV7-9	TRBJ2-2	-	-	TGTGCCAGCAGCTCATACACCGGGGAGCTGTTTTTT	CASSSYTGELFF
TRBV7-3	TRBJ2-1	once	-	TGTGCTTGGTCGAGCTCCTACAATGAGCAGTTCTTC	CAWSSSYNEQFF
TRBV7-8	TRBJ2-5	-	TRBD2	TGTGCCAGCAGCGTCTTAGCGGGGCAGGGGGAGACCCAGTACTTC	CASSVLAGQGETQYF
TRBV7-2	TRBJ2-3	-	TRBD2	TGTGCCAGCAGCTTAGTTACTGCGGGGGTACGCACAGATACGCAGTATTTT	CASSLVTAGVRTDTQYF
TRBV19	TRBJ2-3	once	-	TGTGCCAACTTTTCCGGGGTGGGCACAGATACGCAGTATTTT	CANFSGVGTDTQYF
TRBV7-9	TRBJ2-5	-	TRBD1	TGTGCCAGCAGCTTAACCGGACAGGGATTAGAGACCCAGTACTTC	CASSLTGQGLETQYF
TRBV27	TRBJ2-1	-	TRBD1	TGTGCCAGCAGACCCGGACAGGGGGGATCCTACAATGAGCAGTTCTTC	CASRPGQGGSYNEQFF
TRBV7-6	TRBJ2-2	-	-	TGTGCCAGCAGCTTAGCGACAGGGGCTAGCGGGGCGCGTGGCACCGGGGAGCTGTTTTTT	CASSLATGASGARGTGELFF
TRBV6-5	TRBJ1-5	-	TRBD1	TGTGCCAGCAGTTACTCGAGGACAGGCGGGTATCAGCCCCAGCATTTT	CASSYSRTGGYQPQHF
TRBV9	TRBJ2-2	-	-	TGTGCCAGCAGTTCAGCCTCGGGGGTCGGGGAGCTGTTTTTT	CASSSASGVGELFF
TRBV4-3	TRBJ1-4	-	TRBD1	TGCGCCAGCAGCCAAGGACAGGGGTGGGACCTTAATGAAAAACTGTTTTTT	CASSQGQGWDLNEKLFF
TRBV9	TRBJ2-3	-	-	TGTGCCAGCAGCGACTACCGGGACGGAAGGGCGCAGTATTTT	CASSDYRDGRAQYF
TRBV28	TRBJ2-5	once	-	TGTGCCAGCAGTTTACCTGACCTCGGAGAGACCCAGTACTTC	CASSLPDLGETQYF
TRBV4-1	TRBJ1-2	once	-	TGCGCCAGCAGCCAAGAGTCGAATTCCGGATACCTCAACTATGGCTACACCTTC	CASSQESNSGYLNYGYTF
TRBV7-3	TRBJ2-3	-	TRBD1	TGTGCCAGCAGTTCCGATCCCGGGACAGCCCTAGATACGCAGTATTTT	CASSSDPGTALDTQYF